Listed below are T cell receptor beta chains from one sample, sequenced in a study of cytomegalovirus exposure and HLA in healthy donors. Sequencing was performed with immunoSEQ multiplex PCR; in TCRdb, only in-frame clones are kept and a portion is missing. The table lists about 180,000 clones, roughly 79% of them singletons, with roughly 4.9% in the top ten. The sequencing input was PBMCs. The receptor source for this set is a woman younger than 30 in good health and CMV-seropositive. Each CDR3 is given with its conserved first and last residue. A D gene is named only where the DNA matches it firmly. Expanded clones are given a class, and other clones once, few, many or no size at all.

CASSPGTSGGAVETQYF TGTGCCAGCAGCCCCGGGACTAGCGGGGGGGCCGTGGAGACCCAGTACTTC - TRBV5-4 TRBD2 TRBJ2-5
CASSSHPFSAEGTDTQYF TGTGCCAGCAGCTCACATCCCTTTAGCGCTGAAGGCACAGATACGCAGTATTTT - TRBV12-1 - TRBJ2-3
CASSYRSGGVVEDEQFF TGTGCCAGCTCGTACCGAAGTGGCGGGGTGGTGGAGGATGAGCAGTTCTTC - TRBV18 - TRBJ2-1
CASSYRGGPQYF TGTGCCAGCAGCTACAGGGGGGGGCCCCAGTACTTC once TRBV7-2 - TRBJ2-5
CASSLAVTSGGASETQYF TGCGCCAGCAGCTTGGCCGTCACTAGCGGGGGGGCCTCAGAGACCCAGTACTTC - TRBV5-1 TRBD2 TRBJ2-5
CAWSAVVQETQYF TGTGCCTGGAGTGCTGTAGTCCAAGAGACCCAGTACTTC - TRBV30 - TRBJ2-5
CASSVAGNNLQQFF TGTGCCAGCAGCGTAGCGGGGAACAACCTCCAGCAGTTCTTC - TRBV9 - TRBJ2-1
CASSFSRGLGELFF TGTGCCAGCAGTTTTTCTAGGGGGCTCGGGGAGCTGTTTTTT - TRBV27 TRBD1 TRBJ2-2
CASSHRATGRSGNTIYF TGTGCCAGCAGCCACCGGGCGACAGGCCGCTCTGGAAACACCATATATTTT - TRBV11-2 - TRBJ1-3
CASSFRDSRDTEAFF TGTGCCAGCAGCTTCAGGGACAGCCGGGACACTGAAGCTTTCTTT - TRBV9 TRBD1 TRBJ1-1
CASSYGGVNRETQYF TGTGCCAGCAGTTACGGGGGGGTAAACAGAGAGACCCAGTACTTC - TRBV6-5 TRBD2 TRBJ2-5
CAIRPSGGFNEQFF TGTGCCATCAGGCCTAGCGGGGGGTTCAATGAGCAGTTCTTC - TRBV10-3 TRBD2 TRBJ2-1
CAGRQGNSPLHF TGTGCCGGCCGACAGGGGAATTCACCCCTCCACTTT - TRBV21-1 - TRBJ1-6